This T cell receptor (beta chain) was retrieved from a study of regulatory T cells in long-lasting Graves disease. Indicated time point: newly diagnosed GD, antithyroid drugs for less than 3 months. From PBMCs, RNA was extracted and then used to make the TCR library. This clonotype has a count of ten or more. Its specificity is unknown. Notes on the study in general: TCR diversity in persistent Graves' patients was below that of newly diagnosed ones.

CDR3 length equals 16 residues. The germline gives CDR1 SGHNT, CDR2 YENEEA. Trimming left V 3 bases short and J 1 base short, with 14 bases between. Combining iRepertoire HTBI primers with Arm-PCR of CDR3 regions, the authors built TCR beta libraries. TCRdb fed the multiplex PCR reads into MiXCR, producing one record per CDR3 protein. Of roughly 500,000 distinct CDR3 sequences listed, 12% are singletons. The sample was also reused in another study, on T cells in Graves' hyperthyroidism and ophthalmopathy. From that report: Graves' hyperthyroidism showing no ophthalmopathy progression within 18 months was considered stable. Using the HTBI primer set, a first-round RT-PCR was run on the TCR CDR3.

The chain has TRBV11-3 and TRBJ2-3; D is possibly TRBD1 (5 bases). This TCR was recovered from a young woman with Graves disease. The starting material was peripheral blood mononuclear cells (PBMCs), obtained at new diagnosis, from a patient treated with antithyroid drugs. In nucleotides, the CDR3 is TGTGCCAGCAGCTTTCGACAGAATTCTCGCACAGATACGCAGTATTTT. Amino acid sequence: CASSFRQNSRTDTQYF.